This T cell receptor (beta chain) originates from a study of blood T cell repertoires in COVID-19. Some clones are missing from TCRdb's copy, which holds only in-frame ones; the method was immunoSEQ multiplex PCR. The repertoire has tens of thousands of clones, roughly four fifths of them found once; the top ten carry roughly 2.6%. Per the germline V gene, CDR1 is LGHDT and CDR2 is YNNKEL (reference sequence). V lost 2 bases and J 11 bases, leaving 12 bases between the germline ends. The length of the CDR3 is 12 residues. The sequence came from a woman aged 55-70 years with acute or convalescent COVID-19. The sequenced material came from peripheral blood. The chain employs TRBV3-1 (or the pseudogene TRBV3-2) and TRBJ1-2; no clear D. The CDR3 sequence: CASSQPTGGYTF. DNA for the CDR3: TGTGCCAGCAGCCAACCGACTGGCGGTTACACCTTC.